This entry lists 26 T cell receptor beta chains sequenced from one sample in a study of T cell clusters in autoimmune cytopenias. TRB was amplified by touch-down multiplex PCR, primer pools A and B combined. No DNA is given; TCRdb re-called the multiplex PCR reads and lists each CDR3 protein once. This sample contains roughly 7,000 distinct CDR3 sequences. TRB was amplified from approximately 250 ng of peripheral blood genomic DNA per sample. These same records also appear under a second study, on T cell repertoires in aging, cancer and after chemotherapy.

Specimen: peripheral blood. These receptors all come from a human donor in good health.

The chain links TRBV5-1 to TRBJ2-2; TCRdb's D call, TRBD2, is unchecked because there is no DNA. The germline V gene has CDR1 SGHRS and CDR2 YFSETQ. The CDR3 covers 17 residues. The CDR3 reads CASSLFTGGPVAGELFF.

The chain recombines TRBV6-1 with TRBJ1-4. The CDR3 has 12 amino acids. Germline-derived CDR1 and CDR2 are MNHNS and SASEGT. The CDR3 protein is CASSKGTEKLFF.

This clonotype is medium-sized (0.01 to 0.1%) by frequency. The J gene is TRBJ2-3, the V gene TRBV19; TCRdb designates TRBD1, a call that cannot be tested without DNA. This CDR3 contains 15 residues. CDR1 and CDR2 from the germline V gene are LNHDA and SQIVND (reference sequence). CDR3 amino acids: CASSSRQGVRDTQYF. The full variable domain, rest sourced from reference TRBV19 and TRBJ2-3, is DGGITQSPKYLFRKEGQNVTLSCEQNLNHDAMYWYRQDPGQGLRLIYYSQIVNDFQKGDIAEGYSVSREKKESFPLTVTSAQKNPTAFYLCASSSRQGVRDTQYFGPGTRLTVL.

V gene TRBV12-3 or TRBV12-4 combines with J gene TRBJ2-5; lacking DNA, the TRBD2 call made by TCRdb goes unchecked. The CDR3 runs to 13 residues. CDR3 residues: CASKRTGGETQYF.

V and J are TRBV27 and TRBJ2-7; as DNA is missing, the TRBD1 call by TCRdb cannot be tested. The CDR3 has 14 residues. The germline V gene encodes CDR1 MNHEY and CDR2 SMNVEV (reference sequence). The CDR3 protein is CASSLRLQGYKQYF.

This chain links TRBV24-1 with TRBJ2-1; with no DNA, the TCRdb D assignment of TRBD1 cannot be verified. The CDR3 is made up of 16 amino acids. CDR1 and CDR2 from the germline V gene are KGHDR and SFDVKD. The CDR3 sequence: CATSDRGTGVYNEQFF.

This chain uses TRBV18 with TRBJ1-1; TCRdb indicates TRBD1, and absent DNA this call remains unverified. From germline, CDR1 is KGHSH and CDR2 LQKENI. This CDR3 is built from 15 residues. CDR3 sequence: CASSPLTGVDTEAFF.

The V call is TRBV6-5, the J call TRBJ1-6; the D gene TCRdb calls, TRBD1, cannot be checked with no DNA. The germline V gene encodes CDR1 MNHEY and CDR2 SVGAGI. The CDR3 runs to 16 residues. This chain's CDR3 is CASSYTPTGYNSPLHF.

This chain uses TRBV20-1 with TRBJ1-3. CDR3 length: 11 amino acids. Per germline, CDR1 DFQATT and CDR2 SNEGSKA (reference sequence). The CDR3 reads CSAREGNTIYF.

The rearrangement uses TRBV6-4 and TRBJ2-3; the TCRdb call, TRBD2, lacks DNA for checking. CDR3 length: 14 residues. The V gene's germline CDR1 is MRHNA and CDR2 SNTAGT. The CDR3 loop reads CASSSGGASDTQYF.

This chain connects TRBV6-1 to TRBJ2-3; TCRdb's D call of TRBD1 is untestable without DNA. CDR3 length: 16 residues. Germline V gene data show CDR1 as MNHNS and CDR2 as SASEGT. The CDR3 region is CASSDTQGQGKDTQYF.

This chain joins TRBV15 and TRBJ1-2. Germline CDR1 LNHNV, CDR2 YYDKDF (reference sequence). The CDR3 length is 15 residues. The chain's CDR3 is CATSRGGSTNYGYTF.

This clonotype registers medium-sized by frequency. The gene calls are TRBV6-1 and TRBJ2-2; there is no DNA to check the TCRdb D call of TRBD2. Germline V lookup: CDR1 MNHNS, CDR2 SASEGT. The CDR3 extends over 15 amino acids. The chain's CDR3 is CASVDGGADTGELFF.

This clonotype is deemed medium-sized by its frequency. This chain joins TRBV13 and TRBJ2-1; absent DNA, TCRdb's TRBD1 call cannot be checked. CDR3 size: 12 residues. CDR1 is PRHDT, CDR2 FYEKMQ, per germline (reference sequence). CDR3 region: CASSLVGGEQFF.

The CDR3 loop is CASSSGTDNEQFF. This chain links TRBV5-4 with TRBJ2-1; TCRdb's D call of TRBD1 is untestable without DNA. CDR3 length: 13 amino acids. Germline V lookup: CDR1 SGHNT, CDR2 YYREEE (reference sequence).

The rearrangement links TRBV6-1 to TRBJ2-3. The germline V gene encodes CDR1 MNHNS and CDR2 SASEGT. This CDR3 spans 15 amino acids. The CDR3 reads CASSEPTFSTDTQYF.

The V gene is TRBV30, the J gene TRBJ2-2; TCRdb's D gene call, TRBD1, goes unchecked for lack of DNA. Germline loops: CDR1 GTSNPN, CDR2 SVGIG (reference sequence). The CDR3 has 15 amino acids. The CDR3 here is CAWRGTTGEAGELFF. Filled out from reference TRBV30 and TRBJ2-2, the complete variable domain reads SQTIHQWPATLVQPVGSPLSLECTVEGTSNPNLYWYRQAAGRGLQLLFYSVGIGQISSEVPQNLSASRPQDRQFILSSKKLLLSDSGFYLCAWRGTTGEAGELFFGEGSRLTVL.

This chain joins TRBV27 and TRBJ2-7; TCRdb proposes TRBD2, but this gene call is untestable without DNA. The germline gives CDR1 MNHEY, CDR2 SMNVEV (reference sequence). The CDR3 extends over 19 amino acids. The CDR3 protein is CASSKRGTRESGVTYEQYF.

V gene TRBV15 combines with J gene TRBJ1-2; TCRdb's D gene call, TRBD1, goes unchecked for lack of DNA. CDR1 and CDR2 from the germline V gene are LNHNV and YYDKDF (reference sequence). The CDR3 contains 16 residues. This CDR3 reads CATSRAGQGANFGYTF. The full variable domain, its missing parts supplied by reference TRBV15 and TRBJ1-2, is DAMVIQNPRYQVTQFGKPVTLSCSQTLNHNVMYWYQQKSSQAPKLLFHYYDKDFNNEADTPDNFQSRRPNTSFCFLDIRSPGLGDTAMYLCATSRAGQGANFGYTFGSGTRLTVV.

The chain employs TRBV5-6 and TRBJ2-5; absent DNA, TCRdb's TRBD1 call cannot be checked. The CDR3 is made up of 14 amino acids. The germline CDR1 and CDR2 sequences are SGHDT and YYEEEE. The CDR3 sequence: CASSLGQGPETQYF.

This clonotype registers medium-sized (0.01 to 0.1%) by frequency. Here the CDR3 reads CASSMRERETQYF. The J gene is TRBJ2-5, the V gene TRBV19; TCRdb's D call, TRBD1, is unchecked because there is no DNA. Germline-derived CDR1 and CDR2 are LNHDA and SQIVND (reference sequence). This CDR3 region has 13 residues.

The chain recombines TRBV19 with TRBJ1-4; TCRdb selects TRBD1, and the lack of DNA leaves this call unchecked. The CDR3 length is 15 residues. The germline V gene has CDR1 LNHDA and CDR2 SQIVND (reference sequence). The CDR3 here is CASSISAGGNEKLFF.

The V and J genes are TRBV27 and TRBJ2-3; without DNA, the TCRdb call of TRBD2 cannot be checked. In germline, CDR1 is MNHEY, CDR2 SMNVEV (reference sequence). The CDR3 runs 15 residues. The chain's CDR3 is CASGTSGGITDTQYF.

The chain uses TRBV6-1 and TRBJ1-5; the D call of TRBD1 rests on TCRdb alone, since no DNA is present to check it. This CDR3 has 13 amino acids. CDR1 is MNHNS and CDR2 is SASEGT in the germline V gene. CDR3 in amino acids: CATNRGLNQPQHF.

The gene calls are TRBV10-3 and TRBJ1-2; there is no DNA to check the TCRdb D call of TRBD1. The CDR3 totals 12 residues. Germline CDR1 ENHRY, CDR2 SYGVKD. CDR3 protein: CAISGDTGGPTF.

The chain employs TRBV19 and TRBJ2-3; the D call from TCRdb, TRBD1, cannot be confirmed without DNA. The length of the CDR3 is 14 residues. CDR1 is LNHDA, CDR2 SQIVND, per germline (reference sequence). CDR3 protein: CASRPGRGTDTQYF.